This TCR beta chain came from a study of CD8 T cells in Susac syndrome. Sequencing of TCR beta was carried out in blood CD8+ and CD4+ T cells. The RNA, roughly 0.5 to 1 ug, was put through reverse transcription using random hexamers. TCR beta CDR3 was amplified by immunoSEQ covering 54 Vbeta and 13 Jbeta. Using its own MiXCR run on the immunoSEQ multiplex PCR reads, TCRdb lists one record per CDR3 protein. Found here are a few hundred thousand distinct CDR3 sequences, 85% of them singletons; the top ten hold around 0.22%. Sequencing was done on a sample of CD8+ T cells from PBMCs. The receptor was isolated from a human donor with multiple sclerosis.

The CDR3 sequence: CASRDSGTANYNEQFF. Written as DNA, the CDR3 is TGTGCCAGCCGGGACTCCGGGACAGCCAACTACAATGAGCAGTTCTTC. This sequence joins TRBV3-1 and TRBJ2-1; TRBD1 is a possible D gene (7 bases). V lost 8 bases to trimming and J lost 3 bases, with 20 bases between them. CDR3 length equals 16 residues. The germline CDR1 and CDR2 sequences are LGHDT and YNNKEL (reference sequence).